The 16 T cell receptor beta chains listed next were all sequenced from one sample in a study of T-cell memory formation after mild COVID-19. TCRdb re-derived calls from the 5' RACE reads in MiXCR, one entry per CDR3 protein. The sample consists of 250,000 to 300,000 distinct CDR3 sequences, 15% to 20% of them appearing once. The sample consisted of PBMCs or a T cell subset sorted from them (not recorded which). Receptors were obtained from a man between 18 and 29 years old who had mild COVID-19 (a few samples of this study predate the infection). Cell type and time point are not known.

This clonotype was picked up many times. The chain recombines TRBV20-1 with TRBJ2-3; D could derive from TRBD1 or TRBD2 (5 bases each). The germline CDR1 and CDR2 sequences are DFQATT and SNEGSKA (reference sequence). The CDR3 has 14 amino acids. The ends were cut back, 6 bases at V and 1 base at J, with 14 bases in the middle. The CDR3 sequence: CSAAFVGGTDTQYF. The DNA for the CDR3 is TGCAGTGCCGCCTTCGTGGGGGGCACAGATACGCAGTATTTT.

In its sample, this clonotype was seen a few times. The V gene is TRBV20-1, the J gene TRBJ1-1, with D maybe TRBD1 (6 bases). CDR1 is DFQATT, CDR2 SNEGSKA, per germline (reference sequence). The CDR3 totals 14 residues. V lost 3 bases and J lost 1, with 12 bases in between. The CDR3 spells CSASRGGSNTEAFF. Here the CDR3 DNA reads TGCAGTGCTAGTCGAGGGGGGTCGAACACTGAAGCTTTCTTT.

CDR3 nucleotides: TGTGCCAGCCGCCCGAGCGGGGGGGCTCGCCAGTTCTTC. Translation: CASRPSGGARQFF. The chain joins TRBV6-1 to TRBJ2-1; 10 bases are shared with TRBD2. V lost 8 bases to trimming and J lost 13 bases; unmatched junction nucleotides: 11. The CDR3 spans 13 residues. Germline V lookup: CDR1 MNHNS, CDR2 SASEGT.

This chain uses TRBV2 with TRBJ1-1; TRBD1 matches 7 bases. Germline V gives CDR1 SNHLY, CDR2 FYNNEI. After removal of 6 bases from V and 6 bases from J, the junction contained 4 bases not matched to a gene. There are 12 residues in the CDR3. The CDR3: CASRTGSAEAFF. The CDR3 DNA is TGTGCCAGCAGGACAGGGTCAGCTGAAGCTTTCTTT.

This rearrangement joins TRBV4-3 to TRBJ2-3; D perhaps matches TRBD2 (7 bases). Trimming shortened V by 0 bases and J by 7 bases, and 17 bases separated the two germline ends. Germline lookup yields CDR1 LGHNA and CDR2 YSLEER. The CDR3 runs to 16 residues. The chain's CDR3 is CASSQEVDAGAYTQYF. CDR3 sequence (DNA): TGCGCCAGCAGCCAAGAGGTAGATGCGGGGGCCTATACGCAGTATTTT.

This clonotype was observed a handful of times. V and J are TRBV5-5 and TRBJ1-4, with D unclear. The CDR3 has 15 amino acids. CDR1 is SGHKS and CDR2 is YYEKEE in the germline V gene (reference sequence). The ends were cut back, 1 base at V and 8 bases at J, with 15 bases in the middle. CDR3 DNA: TGTGCCAGCAGCTTGAATGATCCCCTGGGGGAAAAACTGTTTTTT. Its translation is CASSLNDPLGEKLFF.

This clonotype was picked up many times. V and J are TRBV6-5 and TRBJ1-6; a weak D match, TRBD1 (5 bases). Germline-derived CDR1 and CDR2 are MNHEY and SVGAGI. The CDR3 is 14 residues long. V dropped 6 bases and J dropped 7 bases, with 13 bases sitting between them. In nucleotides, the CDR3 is TGTGCCAGCAGAAAACGGGACCGGAATTCACCCCTCCACTTT. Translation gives CASRKRDRNSPLHF.

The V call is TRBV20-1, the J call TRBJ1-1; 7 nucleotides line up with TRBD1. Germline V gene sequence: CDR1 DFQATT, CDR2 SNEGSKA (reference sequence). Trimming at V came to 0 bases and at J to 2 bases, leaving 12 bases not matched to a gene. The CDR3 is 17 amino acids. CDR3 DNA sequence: TGCAGTGCTAGAGATACGGGCAGGGGGTCTATAAACACTGAAGCTTTCTTT. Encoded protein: CSARDTGRGSINTEAFF.

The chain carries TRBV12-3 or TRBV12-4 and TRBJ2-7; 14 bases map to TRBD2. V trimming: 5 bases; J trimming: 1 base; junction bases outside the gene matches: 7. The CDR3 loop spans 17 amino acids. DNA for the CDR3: TGTGCCAGCAGTACCGGACTAGCGGGGGGCCTGTCCTACGAGCAGTACTTC. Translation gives CASSTGLAGGLSYEQYF.

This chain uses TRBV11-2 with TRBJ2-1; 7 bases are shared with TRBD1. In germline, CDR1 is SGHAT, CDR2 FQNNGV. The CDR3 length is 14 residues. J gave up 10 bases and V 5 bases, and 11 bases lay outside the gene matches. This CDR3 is CASSQIGGSGEQFF. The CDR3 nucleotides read TGTGCCAGCAGCCAAATAGGGGGCTCAGGGGAGCAGTTCTTC.

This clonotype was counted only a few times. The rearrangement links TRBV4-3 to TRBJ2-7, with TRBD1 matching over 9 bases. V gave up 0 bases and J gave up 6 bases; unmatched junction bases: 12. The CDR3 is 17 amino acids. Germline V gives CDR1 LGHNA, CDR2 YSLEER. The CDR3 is CASSQEAVTGTGSEQYF. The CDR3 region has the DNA TGCGCCAGCAGCCAAGAAGCCGTGACCGGGACAGGGAGCGAGCAGTACTTC.

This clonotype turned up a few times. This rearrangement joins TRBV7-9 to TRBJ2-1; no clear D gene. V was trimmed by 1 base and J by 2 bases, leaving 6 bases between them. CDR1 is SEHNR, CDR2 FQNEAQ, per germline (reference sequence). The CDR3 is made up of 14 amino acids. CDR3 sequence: CASSLVGTYNEQFF. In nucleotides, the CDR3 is TGTGCCAGCAGCTTAGTAGGGACCTACAATGAGCAGTTCTTC. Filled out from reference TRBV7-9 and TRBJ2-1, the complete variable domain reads DTGVSQNPRHKITKRGQNVTFRCDPISEHNRLYWYRQTLGQGPEFLTYFQNEAQLEKSRLLSDRFSAERPKGSFSTLEIQRTEQGDSAMYLCASSLVGTYNEQFFGPGTRLTVL.

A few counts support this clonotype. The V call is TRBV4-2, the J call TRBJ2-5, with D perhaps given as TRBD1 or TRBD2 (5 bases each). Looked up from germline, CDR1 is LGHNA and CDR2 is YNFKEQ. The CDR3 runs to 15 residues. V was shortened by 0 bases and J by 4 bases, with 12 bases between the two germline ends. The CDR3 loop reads CASSQDPGTGETQYF. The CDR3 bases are TGTGCCAGCAGCCAAGATCCTGGGACGGGAGAGACCCAGTACTTC.

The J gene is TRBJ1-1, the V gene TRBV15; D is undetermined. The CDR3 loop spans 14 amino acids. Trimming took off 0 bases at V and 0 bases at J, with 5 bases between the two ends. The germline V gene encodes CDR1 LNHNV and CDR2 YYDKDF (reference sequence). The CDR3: CATSRDTMNTEAFF. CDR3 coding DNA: TGTGCCACCAGCAGAGATACCATGAACACTGAAGCTTTCTTT.

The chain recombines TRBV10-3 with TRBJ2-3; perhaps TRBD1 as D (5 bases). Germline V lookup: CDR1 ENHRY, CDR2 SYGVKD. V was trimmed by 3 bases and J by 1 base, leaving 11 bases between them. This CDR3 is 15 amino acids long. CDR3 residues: CAISDRVDGTDTQYF. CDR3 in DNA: TGTGCCATCAGTGACAGGGTTGACGGCACAGATACGCAGTATTTT.

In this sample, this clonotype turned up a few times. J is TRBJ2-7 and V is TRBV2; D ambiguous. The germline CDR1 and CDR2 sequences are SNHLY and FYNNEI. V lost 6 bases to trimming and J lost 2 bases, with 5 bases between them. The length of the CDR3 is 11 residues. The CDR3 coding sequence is TGTGCCAGCAGCCTGACCTACGAGCAGTACGTC. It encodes CASSLTYEQYV.